The subject of this entry is one T cell receptor beta chain. The data were obtained in a study of blood T cell repertoires in COVID-19. Germline values: CDR1 SGHRS, CDR2 YFSETQ. Trimming shortened V by 6 bases and J by 1 base, and 14 bases separated the two germline ends. The CDR3 loop spans 15 amino acids. Sequencing was performed with immunoSEQ multiplex PCR; in TCRdb, only in-frame clones are kept and a portion is missing. The repertoire holds under 200,000 clones, with under 85% as singletons. The TCR originated in a woman older than 75 with acute or convalescent COVID-19. V usage is TRBV5-1 and J usage is TRBJ2-1, with D possibly TRBD2 on 5 matching bases. The sequenced sample consisted of peripheral blood. The CDR3 region has the DNA TGCGCCAGCACTCGCGGGCGCTCTTCCTACAATGAGCAGTTCTTC. Translation: CASTRGRSSYNEQFF.